This T cell receptor (beta chain) comes out of a study of cytomegalovirus exposure and HLA in healthy donors. Overall study results and limits: Immune exposure data for these donors was limited to CMV serostatus.

The PCR ran on 60 Vbeta and 13 Jbeta primers. The assay was immunoSEQ multiplex PCR, and TCRdb's table has in-frame clones only and misses some. The profile shows over 90,000 clones, 79% of them singletons. Worth noting for this clone: The antigen is undetermined.

The CDR3 has 14 residues. Germline values: CDR1 SNHLY, CDR2 FYNNEI. Trimming removed 3 bases at V and 6 bases at J, with 11 bases between. Sequenced: PBMCs. This receptor was identified in a man over 45 in good health and CMV-seropositive. V and J are TRBV2 and TRBJ1-4, with D possibly matching TRBD1 (5 bases). This CDR3 reads CASSEIGVDEKLFF. The CDR3 coding sequence is TGTGCCAGCAGTGAGATAGGGGTCGATGAAAAACTGTTTTTT. Combining the CDR3 with reference TRBV2 and TRBJ1-4 gives the whole variable domain EPEVTQTPSHQVTQMGQEVILRCVPISNHLYFYWYRQILGQKVEFLVSFYNNEISEKSEIFDDQFSVERPDGSNFTLKIRSTKLEDSAMYFCASSEIGVDEKLFFGSGTQLSVL.